The rows below give T cell receptor beta chains drawn from one sample of a study of T-cell reconstitution after alpha-beta-depleted transplantation in children. TCRdb re-derived calls from the PCR reads in MiXCR, one entry per CDR3 protein. The sample lists about 370,000 distinct CDR3 sequences, around 20% seen once, with around 3.9% in the top ten. The sample consisted of PBMCs from the stem cell graft donor, taken from the stem cell graft. These receptors were collected from a human donor who donated a stem cell graft to a child with acute myeloid leukemia. The CDR3 runs from the conserved cysteine through the conserved F or W. The D gene is left open where the match is weak. Rows give clone size only sometimes, using once, few, many, or a class for an expanded clone.

v_gene,abundance,d_gene,j_gene,CDR3nt,CDR3aa
TRBV12-3/TRBV12-4,.,TRBD1,TRBJ2-7,TGTGCCAGCAGTTCCGCCCCGGGACAGGGTGTGTACGAGCAGTACTTC,CASSSAPGQGVYEQYF
TRBV12-3/TRBV12-4,few,.,TRBJ2-1,TGTGCCAGCAGTTTTGGGGCTGAGCAGTTCTTC,CASSFGAEQFF
TRBV12-3/TRBV12-4,.,.,TRBJ2-1,TGTGCCAGCAGTCCCCCGGGAGTAGCCAATGAGCAGTTCTTC,CASSPPGVANEQFF
TRBV27,.,.,TRBJ2-7,TGTGCCAGCAGTTTAGCCGACAGCCTCGACGAGCAGTACTTC,CASSLADSLDEQYF
TRBV29-1,many,.,TRBJ2-7,TGCAGCGTTGGAGAGGACTCGAGGCAGTACTTC,CSVGEDSRQYF
TRBV29-1,many,TRBD1,TRBJ1-5,TGCAGCGTGGGGGACAGCGCGGAGCCCCAGCATTTT,CSVGDSAEPQHF
TRBV4-1,once,.,TRBJ1-5,TGCGCCAGCAGCCAAGAGAGGGCAGGCAATCAGCCCCAGCATTTT,CASSQERAGNQPQHF
TRBV29-1,many,.,TRBJ2-7,TGCAGCGTTTCTAGGGGGGTCGACGAGCAGTACTTC,CSVSRGVDEQYF
TRBV12-3/TRBV12-4,.,.,TRBJ2-2,TGTGTGACGGGCGGGGAGTACCTCGAATGGACCGGGGAGCTGTTTTTT,CVTGGEYLEWTGELFF
TRBV4-1,.,.,TRBJ2-7,TGCGCCAGCAGCTCTTCGGGGGACAGTTCCTACGAGCAGTACTTC,CASSSSGDSSYEQYF
TRBV20-1,many,TRBD1,TRBJ2-7,TGCAGTGCCACGGGACAGGGGGCGAGGGAGCAGTACTTC,CSATGQGAREQYF
TRBV28,.,.,TRBJ2-1,TGTGCCAGCAGTTGGAGGGGTTTGGAGCAGTTCTTC,CASSWRGLEQFF
TRBV20-1,many,TRBD1,TRBJ2-1,TGCAGTGCGAAAAGGACAGGGGGCATTAGTTCCTACAATGAGCAGTTCTTC,CSAKRTGGISSYNEQFF
TRBV20-1,many,TRBD2,TRBJ2-7,TGCAGTGCTAGAAAACTAGCGGGTTACTACGAGCAGTACTTC,CSARKLAGYYEQYF
TRBV29-1,.,.,TRBJ2-3,TGCAGCGTTGGACGAAATCAGGGGCGCACAGATACGCAGTATTTT,CSVGRNQGRTDTQYF
TRBV4-2,many,TRBD1,TRBJ1-1,TGTGCCAGCAGCCTCGGGACAGTGAACACTGAAGCTTTCTTT,CASSLGTVNTEAFF
TRBV6-2/TRBV6-3,.,.,TRBJ1-1,TGTGCCAGCAGCCCTCGAGATGAAGCTTTCTTT,CASSPRDEAFF
TRBV5-1,few,TRBD1,TRBJ1-1,TGCGCCAGCAGCTCAGATGGACAGGGGAACACTGAAGCTTTCTTT,CASSSDGQGNTEAFF
TRBV7-9,.,TRBD2,TRBJ2-2,TGTGCCAGCAGCTTATACATCGGCGGGAGGAACACCGGGGAGCTGTTTTTT,CASSLYIGGRNTGELFF
TRBV10-3,many,.,TRBJ2-1,TGTGCCATCAGCACTAACAATGAGCAGTTCTTC,CAISTNNEQFF
TRBV13,.,TRBD1,TRBJ2-7,TGTGCCAGCAGCCCGCGGACAGGGTCCGGCTACGAGCAGTACTTC,CASSPRTGSGYEQYF
TRBV11-3,.,.,TRBJ2-1,TGTGCCAGCAGCCGAAGAGGGGAAGCTGCCTACAATGAGCAGTTCTTC,CASSRRGEAAYNEQFF
TRBV12-3/TRBV12-4,many,.,TRBJ1-1,TGTGCCAGCAGTCCGTCCACGAACACTGAAGCTTTCTTT,CASSPSTNTEAFF
TRBV7-2,few,.,TRBJ2-3,TGTGCCAGCAGTTATGATCGCACAGATACGCAGTATTTT,CASSYDRTDTQYF
TRBV12-3/TRBV12-4,.,TRBD2,TRBJ2-3,TGTGCCAGCAGTCTCCGCGGGAGAACAGATACGCAGTATTTT,CASSLRGRTDTQYF
TRBV7-3,.,.,TRBJ2-1,TGTGCCAGCAGCTTACCATACAGTAATGAGCAGTTCTTC,CASSLPYSNEQFF
TRBV7-9,.,TRBD2,TRBJ2-5,TGTGCCAGCAGCTTAGACCAAGCGGGAGGTGTGGGTGAGACCCAGTACTTC,CASSLDQAGGVGETQYF
TRBV24-1,few,TRBD1,TRBJ2-5,TGTGCCACCAGTGATTTCGGGACAGGGTATCGGGAGACCCAGTACTTC,CATSDFGTGYRETQYF
TRBV20-1,few,.,TRBJ2-1,TGCAGTGCTAGTGGCCGGGACGGCAACAATGAGCAGTTCTTC,CSASGRDGNNEQFF
TRBV25-1,few,TRBD1,TRBJ1-5,TGTGCCAGCAGTGATTCCAGGGGGCCTGATTCGAATCAGCCCCAGCATTTT,CASSDSRGPDSNQPQHF
TRBV12-3/TRBV12-4,.,.,TRBJ2-7,TGTGCCAGCAGTTTACGGGTTGACTCCTACGAGCAGTACTTC,CASSLRVDSYEQYF
TRBV27,many,.,TRBJ2-7,TGTGCCAGCAGAGCCGCGTCGCCCGCGGTTTACGAGCAGTACTTC,CASRAASPAVYEQYF
TRBV20-1,many,TRBD2,TRBJ2-3,TGCAGTGCTAGAGAAGCGGGAGGCCGCGATACGCAGTATTTT,CSAREAGGRDTQYF
TRBV15,.,.,TRBJ2-7,TGTGCCACCAGCAGAGATCGAGAAGGGGTCTACGAGCAGTACTTC,CATSRDREGVYEQYF
TRBV7-2,.,.,TRBJ2-7,TGTGCCAGCAGCTATAACAAGGAGTACGAGCAGTACTTC,CASSYNKEYEQYF
TRBV6-5,many,.,TRBJ2-1,TGTGCCAGCAAAGGAGGTGGAGGGGCAGTAAGTGAGCAGTTCTTC,CASKGGGGAVSEQFF
TRBV9,many,TRBD1,TRBJ2-1,TGTGCCAGCAGCCTCGAGGACAGGCCGGCGGTGGATGAGCAGTTCTTC,CASSLEDRPAVDEQFF
TRBV6-6,many,.,TRBJ1-1,TGTGCCAGCACCCTGAAGGCGAACACTGAAGCTTTCTTT,CASTLKANTEAFF
TRBV10-3,.,TRBD1,TRBJ2-5,TGTGCCATCAGTGGTGCTACAACAGGGGTTGAGACCCAGTACTTC,CAISGATTGVETQYF
TRBV6-5,many,TRBD2,TRBJ2-7,TGTGCCAGCAGTTACTCGAGCGGGAGCTCCTACGAGCAGTACTTC,CASSYSSGSSYEQYF
TRBV20-1,many,TRBD2,TRBJ2-3,TGCAGTGCTAGCGGGAGGACAAACCCTGACACAGATACGCAGTATTTT,CSASGRTNPDTDTQYF
TRBV12-3/TRBV12-4,many,.,TRBJ1-1,TGTGCCAGCAGTTTCTGGGGGACTGAAGCTTTCTTT,CASSFWGTEAFF
TRBV25-1,few,.,TRBJ2-1,TGTGCCAGCAGTGAATCACGGCAGGGCATTTACAATGAGCAGTTCTTC,CASSESRQGIYNEQFF
TRBV20-1,many,.,TRBJ2-1,TGCAGTGCTAGAGGAAGCAGCCGGGATGAGCAGTTCTTC,CSARGSSRDEQFF
TRBV5-1,once,.,TRBJ2-1,TGCGCCAGCAGGCCCGGGGCTAACAATGAGCAGTTCTTC,CASRPGANNEQFF
TRBV7-2,once,.,TRBJ1-5,TGTGCCAGCAGCAATGGGGTGGGGAATCAGCCCCAGCATTTT,CASSNGVGNQPQHF
TRBV5-1,many,TRBD2,TRBJ2-3,TGTGCCAGCAGTCTGGGACTAGCGGGAGTAGATACGCAGTATTTT,CASSLGLAGVDTQYF
TRBV24-1,.,TRBD2,TRBJ2-5,TGTGCCACCAGTGATTCAGGACTAGCGCAAGAGACCCAGTACTTC,CATSDSGLAQETQYF
TRBV12-3/TRBV12-4,few,.,TRBJ2-3,TGTGCCAGCAGCCTAGAACCAGATACGCAGTATTTT,CASSLEPDTQYF
TRBV7-9,few,TRBD1,TRBJ2-7,TGTGCCAGCAGCTTAGGACCGTGGGACAGAGACTCCTACGAGCAGTACTTC,CASSLGPWDRDSYEQYF
TRBV20-1,few,.,TRBJ1-2,TGCAGTGCACAAGAGGACTATGGCTACACCTTC,CSAQEDYGYTF
TRBV28,.,TRBD1,TRBJ2-1,TGTGCCAGCACCCCGGTGGGGACAGGGAACTACAATGAGCAGTTCTTC,CASTPVGTGNYNEQFF
TRBV29-1,.,.,TRBJ2-1,TGCAGCGTCCGGGACACAGGGTTCTACAATGAGCAGTTCTTC,CSVRDTGFYNEQFF
TRBV5-5,.,TRBD1,TRBJ2-7,TGTGCCAGCAGCTTGAGGGACAGTGGTCTCAACGAGCAGTACTTC,CASSLRDSGLNEQYF
TRBV12-5,.,.,TRBJ2-3,TGTGCTAGTGGTTTTGGGGGAGATACGCAGTATTTT,CASGFGGDTQYF
TRBV20-1,many,.,TRBJ1-4,TGCAGTGCTAGCAGTAATGAAAAACTGTTTTTT,CSASSNEKLFF
TRBV15,.,.,TRBJ1-5,TGTGCCACCAGCACCAATGGAGCTTATAGCAATCAGCCCCAGCATTTT,CATSTNGAYSNQPQHF